The rows below give T cell receptor beta chains drawn from one sample of a study of radiation and T cells in renal cell carcinoma. Some clones are missing from TCRdb's copy, which holds only in-frame ones; the method was immunoSEQ multiplex PCR. The repertoire consists of some 150,000 clones, with roughly 89% occurring once and the leading ten covering 10% to 15%. The sequenced sample was blood, obtained from a patient whose treatment included radiotherapy and nephrectomy. The origin of the receptors is a woman in her forties or fifties with renal cell carcinoma. Both conserved end residues are part of each CDR3. The D gene is left open where the match is weak. Size tells how often a clone was seen (once, few, many) or the class of an expanded clone, and some rows leave it out.

clone_size d_call j_call v_call cdr3_nt cdr3_aa
once TRBD1 TRBJ1-2 TRBV19 TGTGCCAGTTCCCAAAGACAGGGCAACTATGGCTACACCTTC CASSQRQGNYGYTF
- - TRBJ1-1 TRBV4-3 TGCGCCAGCAGCCAAGACATCAGGATGGGTACTGAAGCTTTCTTT CASSQDIRMGTEAFF
- - TRBJ1-1 TRBV30 TGTGCCTGGAGTGTACATACCAACACTGAAGCTTTCTTT CAWSVHTNTEAFF
- - TRBJ2-5 TRBV6-5 TGTGCCAGCAGTTACGGGGGTGGTCAAGAGACCCAGTACTTC CASSYGGGQETQYF
- - TRBJ2-4 TRBV2 TGTGCCAGCACCCGTCAGGGGAACATTCAGTACTTC CASTRQGNIQYF
once - TRBJ1-1 TRBV19 TGTGCCAGTAGCACAGAGGGGTCGTGGCCTGAAGCTTTCTTT CASSTEGSWPEAFF
once - TRBJ2-3 TRBV5-1 TGCGCCAGCAGCTTGGTGGGGACGGATAGCACAGATACGCAGTATTTT CASSLVGTDSTDTQYF
- - TRBJ1-5 TRBV6-1 TGTGCCAGCAGTGAATCGGGGTCGGGAGGGCATCAGCCCCAGCATTTT CASSESGSGGHQPQHF
- - TRBJ2-5 TRBV7-2 TGTGCCAGCAGCTTATCCCTGGAGACCCAGTACTTC CASSLSLETQYF
- - TRBJ2-2 TRBV4-1 TGCGCCAGCAGTACGCACGCGAACACCGGGGAGCTGTTTTTT CASSTHANTGELFF
- - TRBJ1-2 TRBV7-9 TGTGCCAGCAGCTTTGGGACGGAAGGACGTGGCTACACCTTC CASSFGTEGRGYTF
- - TRBJ1-1 TRBV2 TGTGCCAGCAGAGTTGGTACTGAAGCTTTCTTT CASRVGTEAFF
- - TRBJ2-7 TRBV6-1 TGTGCCAGCAGTGACAGGGTTTACGAGCAGTACTTC CASSDRVYEQYF
- TRBD2 TRBJ2-3 TRBV11-1 TGTGCCAGCAGCTTTTACGGTACTAGCGGGGGAGATACGCAGTATTTT CASSFYGTSGGDTQYF
- TRBD1 TRBJ2-2 TRBV9 TGTGCCAGCAGCGTAGGACAGGGAATGAACACCGGGGAGCTGTTTTTT CASSVGQGMNTGELFF
- - TRBJ1-2 TRBV2 TGTGCCAGCAGGGAGAGTGGCTATGGCTACACCTTC CASRESGYGYTF
- TRBD2 TRBJ2-1 TRBV6-1 TGTGCCAGCAGTGAAAACCCTATAGTAGCGGGGGCCCGTAGGGAGCAGTTCTTC CASSENPIVAGARREQFF
- - TRBJ2-3 TRBV10-3 TGTGCCATCAGTGAGTCGATCACTACTAACAGAGGTACGCAGTATTTT CAISESITTNRGTQYF
- - TRBJ2-7 TRBV6-5 TGTGCCAGCAAAGGGGTTGGCTACGAGCAGTACTTC CASKGVGYEQYF
- TRBD1 TRBJ2-1 TRBV5-1 TGCGCCAGCAGCCCGGGCCGGGCAGGGGGCATCAATGAGCAGTTCTTC CASSPGRAGGINEQFF
once TRBD1 TRBJ2-7 TRBV2 TGTGCCAGCAGCTTCGGACAGGCCTACGAGCAGTACTTC CASSFGQAYEQYF
- - TRBJ2-1 TRBV5-1 TGCGCCTCCATCTTGCTTCTACCGTCTTACAATGAGCAGTTCTTC CASILLLPSYNEQFF
- - TRBJ1-1 TRBV25-1 TGTGCCAGCAGTGGCCCCGCAGGGGCCGTCACCGAAGCTTTCTTT CASSGPAGAVTEAFF
- - TRBJ1-1 TRBV11-3 TGTGCCAGCAGCTCCCCGGGGCCCACTGAAGCTTTCTTT CASSSPGPTEAFF
few - TRBJ1-1 TRBV2 TGTGCCAGCAGTGTTGGGACACTTTCGAACACTGAAGCTTTCTTT CASSVGTLSNTEAFF
- TRBD1 TRBJ2-7 TRBV9 TGTGCCAGCAGCCGCACCGGACAGGTGGCCTACGAGCAGTACTTC CASSRTGQVAYEQYF
- - TRBJ1-1 TRBV10-3 TGTGCCATCAGTGCAGGGGACGTCGCTGAAGCTTTCTTT CAISAGDVAEAFF
- TRBD2 TRBJ2-7 TRBV30 TGTGTATTAGCGGGGGGGCATGGCGAGCAGTACTTC CVLAGGHGEQYF
- TRBD1 TRBJ1-6 TRBV7-9 TGTGCCAGCAGCCCAGAACAGGGGGCGGATAATTCACCCCTCCACTTT CASSPEQGADNSPLHF
- TRBD1 TRBJ2-5 TRBV7-9 TGTGCCAGCAGCCTGGGAAGGGGGCCGATAGAGACCCAGTACTTC CASSLGRGPIETQYF
- TRBD2 TRBJ2-2 TRBV11-2 TGTGCCAGCAGCCCAAGACTAGCGGCGAACACCGGGGAGCTGTTTTTT CASSPRLAANTGELFF
- TRBD1 TRBJ1-1 TRBV7-2 TGTGCCAGCAGCCCCCGGACAGGGGAGAACACTGAAGCTTTCTTT CASSPRTGENTEAFF
- - TRBJ2-6 TRBV28 TGTGCCAGCAGTTCTTGGGCCAACGTCCTGACTTTC CASSSWANVLTF
- TRBD1 TRBJ2-7 TRBV6-6 TGTGCCAGCAGTCGGGACAGGTCGGCGTACGAGCAGCACTTC CASSRDRSAYEQHF
- TRBD1 TRBJ1-2 TRBV19 TGTGCCAGTAGTATCCTACCGGGACAGGGTAAAACTAACTATGGCTACACCTTC CASSILPGQGKTNYGYTF
- TRBD1 TRBJ1-4 TRBV9 TGTGCCAGCAGCGTGGGCCCGGGACAGGGGGCGACTAATGAAAAACTGTTTTTT CASSVGPGQGATNEKLFF
- - TRBJ1-5 TRBV7-9 TGTGCCAGCACCACAGGGAGCAATCAGCCCCAGCATTTT CASTTGSNQPQHF
- - TRBJ1-1 TRBV13 TGTGCCAGCAGCTTAGGAGGGAACACTGAAGCTTTCTTT CASSLGGNTEAFF
- TRBD1 TRBJ2-2 TRBV5-1 TGCGCCAGCAGCTTGGAGGGGGCCGGCGGGGAGCTGTTTTTT CASSLEGAGGELFF
- - TRBJ1-6 TRBV4-3 TGCGCCAGCAGCCAAGATCTTCGGGTGGCCTATAATTCACCCCTCCACTTT CASSQDLRVAYNSPLHF
once - TRBJ1-1 TRBV5-6 TGTGCCAGCAGCTTAAGGGGTTTAGTCACTGAAGCTTTCTTT CASSLRGLVTEAFF
- - TRBJ2-3 TRBV9 TGTGCCAGCAGCGTGGGGGCGGGGGCCAACACAGATACGCAGTATTTT CASSVGAGANTDTQYF
- - TRBJ2-7 TRBV19 TGTGCCAGTAGTCCTCCAGGGGACTACGAGCAGTACTTC CASSPPGDYEQYF
- - TRBJ1-6 TRBV18 TGTGCCAGCTCACCAGGATACGGTATCTCGTTTTCAAATTCACCCCTCCACTTT CASSPGYGISFSNSPLHF
- - TRBJ2-7 TRBV5-1 TGCGCCAGCAGCTTGACCGAATTTTCCTACGAGCAGTACTTC CASSLTEFSYEQYF
- TRBD1 TRBJ2-5 TRBV9 TGTGCCAGCAGCGTAGTCGCTGGTACAGGGGAGATTGAGACCCAGTACTTC CASSVVAGTGEIETQYF
- - TRBJ1-1 TRBV19 TGTGCCAGTATAAGGGACACTGAAGCTTTCTTT CASIRDTEAFF
- TRBD1 TRBJ1-1 TRBV7-9 TGTGCCAGCAGTTTACAGGGGGCAGGAGGCACTGAAGCTTTCTTT CASSLQGAGGTEAFF
- - TRBJ2-5 TRBV30 TGTGCCTGGAGTGTACTGGGGGTGAGGAAGACCCAGTACTTC CAWSVLGVRKTQYF
- - TRBJ2-5 TRBV4-1 TGCGCCAGCAGCCAAGAGGGCGGAGGCCCCAACACCCAGTACTTC CASSQEGGGPNTQYF
- - TRBJ2-2 TRBV29-1 TGCAGCGTTTACTGGGATGTGAGCCGGGAGCTGTTTTTT CSVYWDVSRELFF
- TRBD1 TRBJ2-1 TRBV4-1 TGCGCCAGCAGCTCTCCTGCCGTCCAGGGGGAGAACAATGAGCAGTTCTTC CASSSPAVQGENNEQFF
- TRBD1 TRBJ1-2 TRBV6-1 TGTGCCAGCAGAGCGCGACAGGGAAATGGCTACACCTTC CASRARQGNGYTF
- - TRBJ1-6 TRBV2 TGTGCCAGCAGAATTGAAAGCTCCTATAATTCACCCCTCCACTTT CASRIESSYNSPLHF